These 8 T cell receptor beta chains came from one sample sequenced in a study of T-cell memory formation after mild COVID-19. TCRdb itself ran the 5' RACE reads through MiXCR, one entry per CDR3 protein. The sample includes around 320,000 distinct CDR3 sequences, under 30% of them seen just once. The sample taken for sequencing was PBMCs or a T cell subset sorted from them (not recorded which). These receptors came from an adult woman who had mild COVID-19 (a few samples of this study predate the infection). Cell type and time point are not known.

This clonotype was recorded a few times. The chain couples TRBV28 to TRBJ2-1, with TRBD2 matching 7 bases. V lost 2 bases, J lost 2 bases, and 6 bases stayed unmatched. The CDR3 has 16 residues. Germline CDR1 MDHEN, CDR2 SYDVKM. CDR3: CASSLIGEGPYNEQFF. In nucleotides, the CDR3 is TGTGCCAGCAGTTTAATTGGGGAGGGCCCCTACAATGAGCAGTTCTTC.

The V gene is TRBV6-6, the J gene TRBJ2-2; 8 bases map to TRBD1. The germline gives CDR1 MNHNY, CDR2 SVGAGI (reference sequence). V shed 6 bases and J 0 bases; nucleotides not matched to a gene: 6. The CDR3 spans 16 residues. The CDR3 nucleotides read TGTGCCAGCAGCGGACAGGGCCCCGCGAACACCGGGGAGCTGTTTTTT. Translating gives CASSGQGPANTGELFF.

The gene calls are TRBV10-3 and TRBJ2-7, with D possibly TRBD1 on 5 matching bases. Looked up from germline, CDR1 is ENHRY and CDR2 is SYGVKD. V was cut by 3 bases and J by 2 bases, with 11 bases left in between. This CDR3 contains 14 residues. Here the CDR3 reads CAISDNRLPYEQYF. The CDR3 nucleotides are TGTGCCATCAGTGACAACAGGCTCCCCTACGAGCAGTACTTC.

In its sample, this clonotype was seen a few times. The V and J genes are TRBV7-9 and TRBJ2-2; D is ambiguous. Germline-derived CDR1 and CDR2 are SEHNR and FQNEAQ (reference sequence). This CDR3 has 15 amino acids. The V and J ends lost 4 bases and 4 bases respectively, with 13 bases between them. The CDR3 nucleotides read TGTGCCAGCAGCTCACTTTTTGGAGCCACCGGGGAGCTGTTTTTT. It codes for CASSSLFGATGELFF.

A few counts support this clonotype. CDR3 in DNA: TGTGCCAGCAGCTTCACGGGACTAGCGGGAGGGCCATGGTACAATGAGCAGTTCTTC. It encodes CASSFTGLAGGPWYNEQFF. The J gene is TRBJ2-1, the V gene TRBV9, with TRBD2 identical over 16 bases. This CDR3 spans 19 amino acids. V lost 4 bases and J lost 4; bases outside the gene matches: 11. Germline CDR1 and CDR2: SGDLS and YYNGEE.

The V and J genes are TRBV25-1 and TRBJ2-5; D is unresolved. Per germline, CDR1 MGHDK and CDR2 SYGVNS. This CDR3 region has 11 residues. Trimming stripped 1 base from V and 7 bases from J, with 4 bases between. The CDR3 region has the DNA TGTGCCAGCAGTGAATTGGGGACCCAGTACTTC. This encodes CASSELGTQYF.

The rearrangement links TRBV29-1 to TRBJ1-1; D uncertain. From germline, CDR1 is SQVTM and CDR2 ANQGSEA. CDR3 length: 12 residues. The V and J ends lost 4 bases and 1 base respectively, with 7 bases between them. CDR3 in amino acids: CSVVVRNTEAFF. CDR3 in DNA: TGCAGCGTTGTAGTCAGGAACACTGAAGCTTTCTTT.

The chain employs TRBV19 and TRBJ2-2, with D perhaps assigned TRBD1 or TRBD2 (5 bases each). CDR3 size: 14 residues. Germline CDR1 reads LNHDA; CDR2 reads SQIVND (reference sequence). Trimming cost V 7 bases and J 4 bases, with 13 bases left between them. The CDR3, as DNA: TGTGCCAGTAACGCAGGGAGAAGCACCGGGGAGCTGTTTTTT. Protein: CASNAGRSTGELFF.